A selection of T cell receptor beta chains follows, all from one sample in a study of blood T cell repertoires in COVID-19. Here immunoSEQ multiplex PCR was the method, and the copy in TCRdb shows in-frame clones only, minus some. This repertoire shows 88,000 or so clones, 85% found once; its top ten account for approximately 3.9%. Sample: peripheral blood. The receptors originated from a man in his 60s with acute or convalescent COVID-19. Each CDR3 is given with its conserved first and last residue. The D gene is left open where the match is weak. Part of the rows lack a size; the others show once, few, many or a class for expanded clones.

V: TRBV11-3; size: once; D: .; J: TRBJ2-7; DNA: TGTGCCAGCAGCGCAGGACGTAGGGAGTACGAGCAGTACTTC; CDR3: CASSAGRREYEQYF
V: TRBV28; size: .; D: TRBD1; J: TRBJ2-2; DNA: TGTGCCAGCAGCAGAGCCGGGACAGGGGTGTCCGGGGAGCTGTTTTTT; CDR3: CASSRAGTGVSGELFF
V: TRBV18; size: .; D: TRBD1; J: TRBJ2-3; DNA: TGTGCCAGCTCACCAAGGACAGGGAACACAGATACGCAGTATTTT; CDR3: CASSPRTGNTDTQYF
V: TRBV19; size: .; D: TRBD1; J: TRBJ1-3; DNA: TGTGCCAGTAGTACGAGGACAGGGTCGGGGTTGGATGGAAACACCATATATTTT; CDR3: CASSTRTGSGLDGNTIYF
V: TRBV11-2; size: .; D: TRBD2; J: TRBJ2-7; DNA: TGTGCCAGCAGCTTAGCGGGGGGGCCCTACGAGCAGTACTTC; CDR3: CASSLAGGPYEQYF
V: TRBV15; size: .; D: TRBD1; J: TRBJ1-2; DNA: TGTGCCACCCGGGGACAGTCTAACTATGGCTACACCTTC; CDR3: CATRGQSNYGYTF
V: TRBV5-5; size: .; D: .; J: TRBJ2-3; DNA: TGTGCCAGCAGCCCCAGACTAGGCGCAGATACGCAGTATTTT; CDR3: CASSPRLGADTQYF
V: TRBV30; size: .; D: .; J: TRBJ1-2; DNA: TGTGCCTGGAACCGGGGGCGGGGGGTCTACACCTTC; CDR3: CAWNRGRGVYTF
V: TRBV11-2; size: .; D: .; J: TRBJ2-7; DNA: TGTGCCAGCAGTTCTTACGAGCAGTACTTC; CDR3: CASSSYEQYF
V: TRBV10-2; size: .; D: TRBD2; J: TRBJ2-5; DNA: TGCGCCAGCAGTGTCTACGGGGGGGGCCAAGAGACCCAGTACTTC; CDR3: CASSVYGGGQETQYF
V: TRBV5-1; size: .; D: .; J: TRBJ2-1; DNA: TGCGCCAGCAGCTTGGCCTCTCGGACTCGGAGCTCCTACAATGAGCAGTTCTTC; CDR3: CASSLASRTRSSYNEQFF
V: TRBV2; size: .; D: .; J: TRBJ2-2; DNA: TGTGCCAGCGTGGGGCGGATGAACACCGGGGAGCTGTTTTTT; CDR3: CASVGRMNTGELFF
V: TRBV6-5; size: once; D: .; J: TRBJ2-7; DNA: TGTGCCAGCAGTTACAGCAGGGTCTCGGAAGAGCAGTACTTC; CDR3: CASSYSRVSEEQYF
V: TRBV20-1; size: .; D: .; J: TRBJ1-1; DNA: TGCAGTGCTAGTATCACGGCGGACACTGAAGCTTTCTTT; CDR3: CSASITADTEAFF
V: TRBV30; size: .; D: .; J: TRBJ2-7; DNA: TGTGCCTGGAGTGTAATGAGGGGGACCTACGAGCAGTACTTC; CDR3: CAWSVMRGTYEQYF
V: TRBV12-3/TRBV12-4; size: .; D: .; J: TRBJ2-5; DNA: TGTGCCAGCAGTTCGGGTCTCCAAGAGACCCAGTACTTC; CDR3: CASSSGLQETQYF
V: TRBV7-2; size: .; D: .; J: TRBJ1-6; DNA: TGTGCCAGCAGCTTATTGGGACAAATTAATTCACCCCTCCACTTT; CDR3: CASSLLGQINSPLHF
V: TRBV3-1/TRBV3-2; size: .; D: TRBD1; J: TRBJ2-7; DNA: TGTGCCAGCAGCCGTAACAGGGGTGTCGTCTACGAGCAGTACTTC; CDR3: CASSRNRGVVYEQYF
V: TRBV18; size: .; D: TRBD1; J: TRBJ1-2; DNA: TGTGCCAGCTCACAACTCGTGGACAGGGAGGGCTACACCTTC; CDR3: CASSQLVDREGYTF
V: TRBV18; size: .; D: TRBD1; J: TRBJ1-4; DNA: TGTGCCAGCTCACCCGACAGGGGGATTGAAAAACTGTTTTTT; CDR3: CASSPDRGIEKLFF
V: TRBV3-1/TRBV3-2; size: .; D: TRBD2; J: TRBJ2-5; DNA: TGTGCCAGCAGCCAACGGGGGGGGGCGCAGACCCAGTACTTC; CDR3: CASSQRGGAQTQYF
V: TRBV10-3; size: .; D: .; J: TRBJ1-4; DNA: TGTGCCATCAGTGCGAGGGGGGGGCACGAAAAACTGTTTTTT; CDR3: CAISARGGHEKLFF
V: TRBV28; size: .; D: TRBD2; J: TRBJ2-7; DNA: TGTGCCAGCAACCCATCGGGACTAGCGGATAAGCAGTACTTC; CDR3: CASNPSGLADKQYF
V: TRBV2; size: .; D: .; J: TRBJ2-7; DNA: TGTGCCAGCTGGGGGCCGGGTGAGCAGTACTTC; CDR3: CASWGPGEQYF
V: TRBV19; size: .; D: .; J: TRBJ1-5; DNA: TGTGCCAGTAGTATCGGGGCCGGCAAGGGGGCCCAGCATTTT; CDR3: CASSIGAGKGAQHF
V: TRBV9; size: .; D: TRBD2; J: TRBJ2-3; DNA: TGTGCCAGCAGCGCTAGCGGGGGGACAGATACGCAGTATTTT; CDR3: CASSASGGTDTQYF
V: TRBV4-1; size: .; D: TRBD2; J: TRBJ2-7; DNA: TGCGCCAGCAGCCAAGTGGCCAGCGGGAGCGTAACCTACGAGCAGTACTTC; CDR3: CASSQVASGSVTYEQYF
V: TRBV2; size: .; D: .; J: TRBJ1-2; DNA: TGTGCCGGGCAGGGATCGGCTAACTATGGCTACACCTTC; CDR3: CAGQGSANYGYTF
V: TRBV19; size: .; D: TRBD2; J: TRBJ2-3; DNA: TGTGCCAGTACCCCCCCTAGCGGGAGGGCAGATACGCAGTATTTT; CDR3: CASTPPSGRADTQYF
V: TRBV11-2; size: .; D: .; J: TRBJ1-1; DNA: TGTGCCAGCAGTTTTACCGGGAAGGTCGGCACTGAAGCTTTCTTT; CDR3: CASSFTGKVGTEAFF
V: TRBV3-1/TRBV3-2; size: .; D: TRBD1; J: TRBJ2-7; DNA: TGTGCCAGCAGCCACCCACTCGGGACAGGGGGCGACGAGCAGTACTTC; CDR3: CASSHPLGTGGDEQYF
V: TRBV7-2; size: .; D: .; J: TRBJ1-1; DNA: TGTGCCAGCAGCTTAGTACAGCAGGGTGTAACTGAAGCTTTCTTT; CDR3: CASSLVQQGVTEAFF
V: TRBV15; size: .; D: .; J: TRBJ1-2; DNA: TGTGCCACCAGCAGAGATCGCGGGAAGGTGGGTTATGGCTACACCTTC; CDR3: CATSRDRGKVGYGYTF
V: TRBV25-1; size: .; D: .; J: TRBJ1-5; DNA: TGTGCCAGCAGTTTGACGGGTAGCAATCAGCCCCAGCATTTT; CDR3: CASSLTGSNQPQHF
V: TRBV2; size: .; D: .; J: TRBJ1-4; DNA: TGTGCCAGCAGCCTTCCACAGGCCGGCATTGGAAAACTGTTTTTT; CDR3: CASSLPQAGIGKLFF
V: TRBV2; size: .; D: TRBD2; J: TRBJ2-3; DNA: TGTGCCAGCAGTGAACGCCCTAGCGGGGCAGATACGCAGTATTTT; CDR3: CASSERPSGADTQYF
V: TRBV21-1; size: .; D: .; J: TRBJ2-3; DNA: TGTGCCAGCAGCAAAGGCCCAAGAGTTCCTAGCAAGGACACAGATACGCAGTATTTT; CDR3: CASSKGPRVPSKDTDTQYF
V: TRBV5-1; size: once; D: TRBD1; J: TRBJ2-7; DNA: TGCGCCAGCAGCTTGACAGGGGGAAGGTACGAGCAGTACTTC; CDR3: CASSLTGGRYEQYF
V: TRBV9; size: .; D: TRBD2; J: TRBJ2-1; DNA: TGTGCCAGCAGCCCCTGGGCTAGCGGGGACCTTTCCTACAATGAGCAGTTCTTC; CDR3: CASSPWASGDLSYNEQFF
V: TRBV12-5; size: .; D: TRBD2; J: TRBJ2-6; DNA: TGTGCTAGTGGTTGGGGGGGAGAATACTCTGGGGCCAACGTCCTGACTTTC; CDR3: CASGWGGEYSGANVLTF
V: TRBV5-1; size: .; D: TRBD1; J: TRBJ2-5; DNA: TGCGCCAGTTACAGGGACAGGGGGCAAGAGACCCAGTACTTC; CDR3: CASYRDRGQETQYF
V: TRBV27; size: .; D: .; J: TRBJ1-5; DNA: TGTGCCAGCAGTCCAATCACGGGTGGAGATTTGAATCAGTCCCAGCATTTT; CDR3: CASSPITGGDLNQSQHF
V: TRBV6-5; size: few; D: .; J: TRBJ1-2; DNA: TGTGCCAGCAGTTATCACGGACAGCGCCAAGGTGGCTACACCTTC; CDR3: CASSYHGQRQGGYTF
V: TRBV5-6; size: .; D: .; J: TRBJ2-3; DNA: TGTGCCAGTAGGAGGCCTCCAGTTGATACGCAGTATTTT; CDR3: CASRRPPVDTQYF
V: TRBV7-7; size: .; D: TRBD2; J: TRBJ2-1; DNA: TGTGCCAGCAGGCCAGCGGGAGAGGGGGACAATGAGCAGTTCTTC; CDR3: CASRPAGEGDNEQFF
V: TRBV4-2; size: .; D: TRBD2; J: TRBJ2-3; DNA: TGTGCCAGCAGCCTCGGACTAGCGGGGCTTCGCACAGATACGCAGTATTTT; CDR3: CASSLGLAGLRTDTQYF
V: TRBV14; size: .; D: .; J: TRBJ1-1; DNA: TGTGCCAGCAGCCTATCCAGGGGCTTGGTCACTGAAGCTTTCTTT; CDR3: CASSLSRGLVTEAFF